Below are 27 T cell receptor beta chains sequenced from a single sample in a study of cytomegalovirus exposure and HLA in healthy donors. This PCR relied on a set of 60 Vbeta primers and 13 Jbeta primers. Measured with immunoSEQ multiplex PCR; TCRdb has only the in-frame clones, and not every one. The sample has approximately 180,000 clones, roughly 76% seen once. Input material: PBMCs. These receptors came from a woman under 30 in good health and CMV-seropositive.

This chain links TRBV5-6 with TRBJ2-3; D remains unclear. Trimming removed 2 bases at V and 2 bases at J, with 9 bases between. CDR3 size: 14 residues. The germline V gene encodes CDR1 SGHDT and CDR2 YYEEEE. CDR3 sequence (DNA): TGTGCCAGCAGCTTCCCGACTGACACAGATACGCAGTATTTT. As protein: CASSFPTDTDTQYF.

In this sample, this clone turned up a few times. The chain links TRBV7-9 to TRBJ1-6; the match to TRBD1 covers 8 bases. Germline V gene data show CDR1 as SEHNR and CDR2 as FQNEAQ (reference sequence). With V trimmed by 0 bases and J by 7 bases, 2 bases remained unmatched. The CDR3 spans 15 residues. The CDR3 nucleotides read TGTGCCAGCAGCTTAGCGACAGGGGTAAATTCACCCCTCCACTTT. Its translation: CASSLATGVNSPLHF. The whole variable domain, remainder taken from reference TRBV7-9 and TRBJ1-6, is DTGVSQNPRHKITKRGQNVTFRCDPISEHNRLYWYRQTLGQGPEFLTYFQNEAQLEKSRLLSDRFSAERPKGSFSTLEIQRTEQGDSAMYLCASSLATGVNSPLHFGNGTRLTVT.

J is TRBJ2-1 and V is TRBV4-3; the match to TRBD2 covers 12 bases. The CDR3 spans 18 residues. Germline assignment: CDR1 LGHNA and CDR2 YSLEER. J lost 0 bases, V lost 1 base, and 4 bases had no gene match. CDR3 nucleotide sequence: TGCGCCAGCAGCCAAGGGACTAGCGGGGATAGCTCCTACAATGAGCAGTTCTTC. This gives the protein CASSQGTSGDSSYNEQFF.

This clone has a handful of counts. The rearrangement uses TRBV7-3 and TRBJ2-1, with 10 bases that match TRBD1. Germline V CDR1 and CDR2: SGHTA, FQGTGA. The CDR3 covers 14 residues. V lost 3 bases and J lost 16; bases outside the gene matches: 12. As DNA, the CDR3 is TGTGCCAGCAGCTTCGACCGGGGGACAGGGGAGTTATTCTTC. Amino acids: CASSFDRGTGELFF.

About this clone: The junction does not match germline at one end; this may be a read error. The chain recombines TRBV18 with TRBJ2-7, with 7 bases lining up with TRBD2. Germline CDR1 KGHSH, CDR2 LQKENI. The CDR3 extends over 13 amino acids. For the CDR3, the DNA is TGTGCCAGCACCCTGACTAGCTCCCACGAGCAGTACTTC. Protein: CASTLTSSHEQYF. The complete variable domain, with remaining parts taken from reference TRBV18 and TRBJ2-7, reads NAGVMQNPRHLVRRRGQEARLRCSPMKGHSHVYWYRQLPEEGLKFMVYLQKENIIDESGMPKERFSAEFPKEGPSILRIQQVVRGDSAAYFCASTLTSSHEQYFGPGTRLTVT.

This clone appeared once. The CDR3 protein is CASSFFETYEQYF. The CDR3 DNA reads TGTGCCAGCAGCTTTTTTGAGACCTACGAGCAGTACTTC. The chain carries TRBV5-6 and TRBJ2-7, with D uncertain. The CDR3 contains 13 residues. The V end lost 2 bases, the J end lost 2 bases, and 8 bases lay between the germline ends. Germline CDR1 and CDR2: SGHDT and YYEEEE.

The chain uses TRBV9 and TRBJ2-5, with D possibly being TRBD2 (7 bases). Between the trimmed V and J ends, which lost 0 bases and 5 bases, there was a span of 14 bases. Germline CDR1 is SGDLS and CDR2 is YYNGEE. This CDR3 region has 15 residues. CDR3 bases: TGTGCCAGCAGCGTAGCGGGGGGCCAGGGTGAGACCCAGTACTTC. Its translation: CASSVAGGQGETQYF.

The J gene is TRBJ2-7, the V gene TRBV27, with 11 bases fitting TRBD2. Per the germline V gene, CDR1 is MNHEY and CDR2 is SMNVEV (reference sequence). The CDR3 extends over 17 amino acids. V was pared by 6 bases and J by 4 bases, with 14 bases of the junction left unmatched. CDR3 residues: CASSPDIAGGPTYEQYF. CDR3 nucleotides: TGTGCCAGCAGCCCTGACATAGCGGGGGGGCCGACATACGAGCAGTACTTC.

The chain combines TRBV4-2 with TRBJ2-2; D perhaps matches TRBD2 (5 bases). The CDR3 contains 14 residues. Trimming removed 5 bases at V and 9 bases at J, with 16 bases between. CDR1 and CDR2 (germline): LGHNA, YNFKEQ. CDR3 sequence (DNA): TGTGCCAGCAGCGCGGACTCAACCGCACGGGAGCTGTTTTTT. This encodes CASSADSTARELFF.

The chain has TRBV6-5 and TRBJ1-5; tentative D call: TRBD1 (6 bases). The germline CDR1 and CDR2 sequences are MNHEY and SVGAGI. This CDR3 is 15 amino acids long. The ends were cut back, 8 bases at V and 6 bases at J, with 20 bases in the middle. The CDR3 spells CASWGRGEGGQPQHF. The CDR3, as DNA: TGTGCCAGCTGGGGACGGGGGGAGGGGGGTCAGCCCCAGCATTTT.

The chain couples TRBV9 to TRBJ2-7, with 8 positions matching TRBD2. The CDR3 is 15 residues long. The V gene end was trimmed by 0 bases and the J gene end by 6 bases; junction bases not matched to a gene: 8. CDR1 and CDR2 from the germline V gene are SGDLS and YYNGEE. The CDR3 reads CASSVGAGAPSEQYF. The DNA for the CDR3 is TGTGCCAGCAGCGTAGGAGCGGGGGCGCCGTCCGAGCAGTACTTC.

This sequence joins TRBV6-1 and TRBJ2-7, with D perhaps matching TRBD1 (6 bases). The germline CDR1 and CDR2 sequences are MNHNS and SASEGT. The CDR3 loop spans 15 amino acids. Trimming removed 10 bases at V and 5 bases at J, with 24 bases between. The CDR3 coding sequence is TGTGCCACCAAACGCTTACAGGGAAGGTTCGACGAGCAGTACTTC. It codes for CATKRLQGRFDEQYF.

About this clone itself: The junction departs from germline at one end; a sequencing error may be responsible. Other nucleotide sequences from this sample produce the same CDR3. The chain is built from TRBV7-9 and TRBJ1-2; unclear D gene. Per the germline V gene, CDR1 is SEHNR and CDR2 is FQNEAQ (reference sequence). The CDR3 consists of 12 residues. The CDR3 coding sequence is TGCGCCAGCAGCCAGGAGGGCTATGGCTACACCTTC. Translated: CASSQEGYGYTF.

V and J are TRBV4-2 and TRBJ1-5, with a weak D call TRBD1 (5 bases). The ends were cut back, 1 base at V and 5 bases at J, with 12 bases in the middle. This CDR3 has 15 residues. Germline values: CDR1 LGHNA, CDR2 YNFKEQ. The CDR3 reads CASSQGFVGHQPQHF. CDR3 bases: TGTGCCAGCAGCCAAGGGTTCGTGGGGCATCAGCCCCAGCATTTT.

The sample holds a few counts of this clone. The chain combines TRBV2 with TRBJ2-7; TRBD2 matches 9 bases. Germline V gene lookup returns CDR1 SNHLY and CDR2 FYNNEI. This CDR3 has 15 amino acids. The V gene end was trimmed by 4 bases and the J gene end by 6 bases; junction bases not matched to a gene: 10. DNA for the CDR3: TGTGCCAGCAGTGGTCTAGCGGGACCCACAGGCGAGCAGTACTTC. Residues: CASSGLAGPTGEQYF.

The rearrangement joins TRBV19 to TRBJ1-5, with 7 bases fitting TRBD1. Trimming at V came to 6 bases and at J to 6 bases, leaving 5 bases not matched to a gene. Germline V lookup: CDR1 LNHDA, CDR2 SQIVND (reference sequence). The CDR3 is 13 amino acids. CDR3 DNA: TGTGCCAGTAGCACAGGGGCCGGTCAGCCCCAGCATTTT. Its protein is CASSTGAGQPQHF.

This clone was seen a few times. This chain connects TRBV4-3 to TRBJ1-1; TRBD1 aligns across 7 bases. Germline CDR1 is LGHNA and CDR2 is YSLEER. Unmatched junction bases numbered 14, after V lost 4 bases and J lost 0 bases. The CDR3 is 18 amino acids. CDR3 nucleotides: TGCGCCAGCAGCCGAATTACAGGGGAAGGAGGTATGAACACTGAAGCTTTCTTT. Amino acids: CASSRITGEGGMNTEAFF.

CDR3 loop: CASSLLAGGSTDTQYF. CDR3 nucleotides: TGTGCCAGCAGTTTATTGGCGGGGGGAAGCACAGATACGCAGTATTTT. This chain links TRBV28 with TRBJ2-3; 8 nucleotides match TRBD2. The CDR3 contains 16 residues. J lost 0 bases, V lost 1 base, and 3 bases had no gene match. CDR1 is MDHEN and CDR2 is SYDVKM in the germline V gene.

This chain uses TRBV13 with TRBJ1-2; perhaps TRBD1 as D (5 bases). The CDR3 consists of 15 residues. Trimming took off 7 bases at V and 3 bases at J, with 18 bases between the two ends. Germline values: CDR1 PRHDT, CDR2 FYEKMQ (reference sequence). CDR3: CASTFGGNTYYGYTF. The CDR3 DNA reads TGTGCCAGCACCTTCGGGGGGAACACCTACTATGGCTACACCTTC.

This clone has more than one count but fewer than ten. The V and J genes are TRBV4-2 and TRBJ2-3, with TRBD2 matching 9 bases. CDR1 and CDR2 from the germline V gene are LGHNA and YNFKEQ. The CDR3 length is 16 residues. V lost 0 bases to trimming and J lost 4 bases; unmatched junction nucleotides: 5. The CDR3, as DNA: TGTGCCAGCAGCCAAGAAGGGGCGGGGGGGGCAGATACGCAGTATTTT. This sequence encodes CASSQEGAGGADTQYF.

The CDR3 DNA reads TGTGCCAGCAGCTTGTTCAGGGAGGGAGAAAATGGCTACACCTTC. This translates into CASSLFREGENGYTF. The rearrangement uses TRBV5-4 and TRBJ1-2, with D tentatively TRBD1 (5 bases). CDR1 is SGHNT, CDR2 YYREEE, per germline (reference sequence). CDR3 size: 15 residues. Trimming pared 1 base from V and 6 bases from J, leaving 16 bases between.

The chain uses TRBV7-2 and TRBJ1-4; D might be TRBD1 (6 bases). The V end was cut by 5 bases, the J end by 8 bases, with 21 bases between. Germline lookup yields CDR1 SGHTA and CDR2 FQGNSA. The CDR3 loop spans 16 amino acids. The CDR3 region has the DNA TGTGCCAGCAGCCCAGCCCGGGGAGGGGGACACGAAAAACTGTTTTTT. Translation: CASSPARGGGHEKLFF.

The CDR3 is CASSLEGGGTYNEQFF. The CDR3 nucleotides read TGCGCCAGCAGCTTGGAAGGGGGGGGGACCTACAATGAGCAGTTCTTC. This sequence joins TRBV5-1 and TRBJ2-1; D may be TRBD2 (7 bases). Germline CDR1 reads SGHRS; CDR2 reads YFSETQ. The CDR3 runs 16 residues. Between the trimmed V and J ends, which lost 0 bases and 2 bases, there was a span of 12 bases.

The rearrangement links TRBV15 to TRBJ2-7; 8 bases line up with TRBD1. After removal of 0 bases from V and 4 bases from J, the junction contained 8 bases not matched to a gene. Germline CDR1 is LNHNV and CDR2 is YYDKDF (reference sequence). The CDR3 has 16 residues. The CDR3 DNA reads TGTGCCACCAGCAGAGATTCCGGGACAGGTCTATACGAGCAGTACTTC. This gives the protein CATSRDSGTGLYEQYF.

This clone has more than one count but fewer than ten. This chain connects TRBV7-9 to TRBJ1-1; possible D gene TRBD1, 5 bases. V was pared by 8 bases and J by 1 base, with 11 bases between. The germline gives CDR1 SEHNR, CDR2 FQNEAQ (reference sequence). The CDR3 length is 13 residues. The CDR3 spells CASLPGGNTEAFF. The CDR3 DNA is TGTGCCAGCCTCCCCGGGGGGAACACTGAAGCTTTCTTT.

The chain uses TRBV27 and TRBJ1-6; no definite D call. Looked up from germline, CDR1 is MNHEY and CDR2 is SMNVEV (reference sequence). The CDR3 has 12 amino acids. Trimming removed 4 bases at V and 14 bases at J, with 12 bases between. For the CDR3, the DNA is TGTGCCAGCAGTTCCTCGAGAGGGTCCCTCCACTTT. It is translated as CASSSSRGSLHF.

The chain employs TRBV6-6 and TRBJ2-2; D unresolved. Germline lookup yields CDR1 MNHNY and CDR2 SVGAGI (reference sequence). The CDR3 consists of 13 residues. With 5 bases removed from V and 4 bases from J, the gap between germline ends came to 8 bases. The CDR3 protein is CASSRDFTGELFF. The CDR3 DNA follows: TGTGCCAGCAGTCGCGATTTCACCGGGGAGCTGTTTTTT.